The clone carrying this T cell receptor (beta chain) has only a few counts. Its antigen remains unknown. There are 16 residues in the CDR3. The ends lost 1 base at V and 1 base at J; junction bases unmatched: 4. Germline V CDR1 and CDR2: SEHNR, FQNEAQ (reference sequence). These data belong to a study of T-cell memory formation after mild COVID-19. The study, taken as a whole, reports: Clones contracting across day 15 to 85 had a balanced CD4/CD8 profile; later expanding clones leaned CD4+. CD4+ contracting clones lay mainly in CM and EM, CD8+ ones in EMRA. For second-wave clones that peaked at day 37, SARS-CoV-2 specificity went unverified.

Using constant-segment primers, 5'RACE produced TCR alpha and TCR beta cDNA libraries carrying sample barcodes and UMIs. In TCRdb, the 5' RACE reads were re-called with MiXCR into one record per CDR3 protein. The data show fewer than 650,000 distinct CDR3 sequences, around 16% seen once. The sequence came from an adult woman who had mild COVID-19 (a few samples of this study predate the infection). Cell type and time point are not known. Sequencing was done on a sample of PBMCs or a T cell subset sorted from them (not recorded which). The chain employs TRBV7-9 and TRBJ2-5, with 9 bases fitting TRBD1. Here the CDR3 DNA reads TGTGCCAGCAGCTTAGGGACAGGGGCGTCCCAAGAGACCCAGTACTTC. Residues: CASSLGTGASQETQYF.